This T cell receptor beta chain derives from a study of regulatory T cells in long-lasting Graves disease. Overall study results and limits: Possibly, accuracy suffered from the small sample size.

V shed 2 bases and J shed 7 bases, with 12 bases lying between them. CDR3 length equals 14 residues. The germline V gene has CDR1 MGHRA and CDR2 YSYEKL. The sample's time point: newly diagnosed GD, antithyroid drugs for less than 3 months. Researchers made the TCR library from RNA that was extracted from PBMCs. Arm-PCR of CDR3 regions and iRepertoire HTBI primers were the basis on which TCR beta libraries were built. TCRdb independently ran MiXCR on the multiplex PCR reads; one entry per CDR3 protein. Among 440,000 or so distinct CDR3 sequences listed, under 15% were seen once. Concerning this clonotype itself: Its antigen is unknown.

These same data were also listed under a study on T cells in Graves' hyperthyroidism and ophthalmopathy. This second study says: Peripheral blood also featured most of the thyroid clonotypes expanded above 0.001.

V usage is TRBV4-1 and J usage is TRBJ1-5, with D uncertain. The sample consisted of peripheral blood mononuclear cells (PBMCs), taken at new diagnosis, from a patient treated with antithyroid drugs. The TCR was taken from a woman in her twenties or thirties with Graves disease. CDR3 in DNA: TGCGCCAGCAGCCAAAGAAACCTCGGGCAGCCCCAGCATTTT. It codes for CASSQRNLGQPQHF.